A single T cell receptor (beta chain) is shown here with its context. The data are from a study of T cell changes during pregnancy in multiple sclerosis. Only in-frame clones appear in the TCRdb table, and some are missing; sequencing was by immunoSEQ multiplex PCR. Here the sample spans 81,000 or so clones, about nine tenths being singletons. Trimming left V 5 bases short and J 0 bases short, with 14 bases between. The germline gives CDR1 SEHNR, CDR2 FQNEAQ (reference sequence). The CDR3 has 15 residues. The V gene is TRBV7-9, the J gene TRBJ2-7; maybe TRBD2 (6 bases). This sequence was found in a female donor in good health, serving as a control in a pregnancy study. Some clones in this sample may be carry-over from other donors' samples. The specimen was PBMCs, collected in the first trimester of pregnancy. This chain's CDR3 is CASSLGTYPSYEQYF. The CDR3 nucleotides are TGTGCCAGCAGCCTCGGGACTTATCCCTCCTACGAGCAGTACTTC.